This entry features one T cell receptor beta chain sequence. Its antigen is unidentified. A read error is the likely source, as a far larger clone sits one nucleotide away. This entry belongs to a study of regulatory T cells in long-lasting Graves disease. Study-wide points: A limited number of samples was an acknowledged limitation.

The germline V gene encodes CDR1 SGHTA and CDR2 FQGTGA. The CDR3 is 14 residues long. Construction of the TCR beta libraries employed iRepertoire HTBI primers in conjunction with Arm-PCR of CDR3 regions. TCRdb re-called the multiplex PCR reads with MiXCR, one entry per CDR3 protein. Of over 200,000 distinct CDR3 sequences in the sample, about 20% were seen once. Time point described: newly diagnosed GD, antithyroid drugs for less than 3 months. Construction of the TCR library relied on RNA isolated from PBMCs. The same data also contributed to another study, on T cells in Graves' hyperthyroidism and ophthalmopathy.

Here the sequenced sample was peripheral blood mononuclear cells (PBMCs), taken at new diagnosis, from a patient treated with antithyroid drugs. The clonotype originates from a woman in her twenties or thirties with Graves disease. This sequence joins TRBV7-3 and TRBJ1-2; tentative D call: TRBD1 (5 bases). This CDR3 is CAGSLGGEFGGYTF. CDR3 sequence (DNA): TGTGCCGGCAGCTTAGGAGGGGAGTTTGGTGGCTACACCTTC. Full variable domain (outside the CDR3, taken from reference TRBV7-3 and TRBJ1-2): GAGVSQTPSNKVTEKGKYVELRCDPISGHTALYWYRQSLGQGPEFLIYFQGTGAADDSGLPNDRFFAVRPEGSVSTLKIQRTERGDSAVYLCAGSLGGEFGGYTFGSGTRLTVV.